The 32 T cell receptor beta chains presented below share a single source sample, sequenced in a study of T cell repertoires in cytomegalovirus infection. Antigens of these TCRs are unknown. From the reads, TCRdb called clonotypes with MiXCR, one entry per CDR3 protein. There are roughly 920,000 distinct CDR3 sequences in the sample; about a third occur only once, and more than 12% lies in the top ten. This specimen consisted of cultured CD8+ T cells from PBMCs, obtained from culture after CMV antigen stimulation. The receptors shown here come from a human donor in good health (CMV status not recorded). Some clones in this sample may be carry-over from other donors' samples.

The V and J genes are TRBV18 and TRBJ1-6; D not resolved. The CDR3 contains 16 residues. In germline, CDR1 is KGHSH, CDR2 LQKENI. V gave up 0 bases and J gave up 9 bases, with 15 bases separating them. In DNA, the CDR3 is TGTGCCAGCTCACCACCCCCAGGATCGATCGGTTCACCCCTCCACTTT. It specifies CASSPPPGSIGSPLHF. The variable domain in full, completed from reference TRBV18 and TRBJ1-6, reads NAGVMQNPRHLVRRRGQEARLRCSPMKGHSHVYWYRQLPEEGLKFMVYLQKENIIDESGMPKERFSAEFPKEGPSILRIQQVVRGDSAAYFCASSPPPGSIGSPLHFGNGTRLTVT.

The V call is TRBV14, the J call TRBJ2-3; 11 nucleotides align to TRBD2. Trimming at V came to 6 bases and at J to 6 bases, leaving 11 bases not matched to a gene. The CDR3 totals 16 residues. Germline lookup yields CDR1 SGHDN and CDR2 FVKESK. CDR3 residues: CASSPLAGAFLDTQYF. The CDR3 nucleotides are TGTGCCAGCAGTCCACTAGCGGGGGCCTTCCTGGATACGCAGTATTTT.

The chain uses TRBV12-5 and TRBJ1-4; the match to TRBD1 covers 7 bases. In germline, CDR1 is LGHNT, CDR2 FRNRAP. This CDR3 spans 15 amino acids. V trimming: 5 bases; J trimming: 0 bases; junction bases outside the gene matches: 3. DNA for the CDR3: TGTGCTAGTGGTGCTACAGGGGCAACTAATGAAAAACTGTTTTTT. Its protein product is CASGATGATNEKLFF. The whole variable domain, remainder taken from reference TRBV12-5 and TRBJ1-4, is DARVTQTPRHKVTEMGQEVTMRCQPILGHNTVFWYRQTMMQGLELLAYFRNRAPLDDSGMPKDRFSAEMPDATLATLKIQPSEPRDSAVYFCASGATGATNEKLFFGSGTQLSVL.

This clonotype was observed many times. A junction end diverges from the germline sequence, so it may reflect a read error. This sequence joins TRBV7-7 and TRBJ1-5; D is uncertain. CDR1 and CDR2 (germline): SSHAT, FNYEAQ (reference sequence). This CDR3 has 15 residues. The CDR3 region has the DNA TGTGCTAGCAGCCCCGACCGGTTTAGCGGTCAGCCCCAGCATTTT. Translation gives CASSPDRFSGQPQHF.

This clonotype was seen a single time. The rearrangement links TRBV7-9 to TRBJ2-4, with TRBD1 matching 8 bases. The CDR3 consists of 16 residues. Germline CDR1 and CDR2: SEHNR and FQNEAQ (reference sequence). Losses at the gene ends were 3 bases for V and 5 bases for J; bases not matched to a gene: 9. The CDR3 DNA sequence: TGTGCCAGCAGCTTCAGGACAGGGTTTCAGGAAAACATTCAGTACTTC. Its translation: CASSFRTGFQENIQYF.

The table lists this clonotype with a count of one. The chain uses TRBV6-8 and TRBJ1-1, with 10 bases aligning to TRBD1. This CDR3 contains 14 residues. Trimming at V came to 9 bases and at J to 4 bases, leaving 8 bases not matched to a gene. Germline V CDR1 and CDR2: MNHGY, SAAAGT. The CDR3 spells CASQTGGAGTEAFF. The DNA of the CDR3 is TGTGCCAGTCAGACAGGGGGCGCCGGCACTGAAGCTTTCTTT.

CDR3 coding DNA: TGTGCCAGCAGCTTGGGGGGGAGGGTAATGAGCTCCTATAATTCACCCCTCCACTTT. Its translation is CASSLGGRVMSSYNSPLHF. The chain combines TRBV5-5 with TRBJ1-6; tentative D call: TRBD1 (5 bases). Germline V gene sequence: CDR1 SGHKS, CDR2 YYEKEE (reference sequence). V lost 0 bases to trimming and J lost 0 bases, with 16 bases between them. The CDR3 is 19 residues long.

This clonotype has ten or more counts. This chain links TRBV7-2 with TRBJ2-1; no firm D call. Trimming removed 3 bases at V and 7 bases at J, with 13 bases between. From germline, CDR1 is SGHTA and CDR2 FQGNSA. The CDR3 sequence is 14 residues long. This CDR3 is CASSFRVGRNEQFF. Written as DNA, the CDR3 is TGTGCCAGCAGCTTTAGAGTGGGCAGGAATGAGCAGTTCTTC.

The chain joins TRBV20-1 to TRBJ1-1, with D hard to call. Per germline, CDR1 DFQATT and CDR2 SNEGSKA (reference sequence). V lost 0 bases, J lost 0 bases, and 11 bases lay in between. The CDR3 is 15 amino acids. CDR3 sequence: CSARDIPALNTEAFF. Written as DNA, the CDR3 is TGCAGTGCTAGAGATATCCCAGCGCTGAACACTGAAGCTTTCTTT.

The sample holds one count of this clonotype. The rearrangement uses TRBV7-6 and TRBJ2-1, with D possibly matching TRBD2 (7 bases). The CDR3 totals 16 residues. Germline-derived CDR1 and CDR2 are SGHVS and FNYEAQ. Trimming left V 1 base short and J 7 bases short, with 17 bases between. Written as DNA, the CDR3 is TGTGCCAGCAGCTTAGGGTGGGGGGGCTCCGGGAATGAGCAGTTCTTC. Its translation: CASSLGWGGSGNEQFF.

The rearrangement uses TRBV3-1 and TRBJ1-5; D is unclear. Germline V CDR1 and CDR2: LGHDT, YNNKEL (reference sequence). The CDR3 loop spans 17 amino acids. V lost 1 base, J lost 3 bases, and 16 bases lay in between. CDR3 DNA: TGTGCCAGCAGCCAAGGTCTCGCAAGCGATGCCAATCAGCCCCAGCATTTT. Its protein is CASSQGLASDANQPQHF.

This clonotype was counted only a few times. The rearrangement uses TRBV20-1 and TRBJ1-1; weak D call: TRBD1 (5 bases). The CDR3 is 13 residues long. V was trimmed by 4 bases and J by 0 bases, leaving 9 bases between them. The germline CDR1 and CDR2 sequences are DFQATT and SNEGSKA (reference sequence). The CDR3: CSAMTVLNTEAFF. The CDR3 bases are TGCAGTGCTATGACAGTCCTGAACACTGAAGCTTTCTTT.

The gene calls are TRBV6-5 and TRBJ1-5; a weak D match, TRBD1 (5 bases). The CDR3 loop spans 14 amino acids. V lost 5 bases, J lost 7 bases, and 15 bases lay in between. Per the germline V gene, CDR1 is MNHEY and CDR2 is SVGAGI. CDR3: CASSTAGRGQPQHF. The CDR3 DNA reads TGTGCCAGCAGTACCGCAGGGAGAGGACAGCCCCAGCATTTT.

Notes on this clonotype: This may be a read error: a much more frequent sequence differs by one nucleotide. J is TRBJ2-7 and V is TRBV7-2; D uncertain. The CDR3 is made up of 13 amino acids. V dropped 4 bases and J dropped 3 bases, with 10 bases sitting between them. The germline V gene encodes CDR1 SGHTA and CDR2 FQGNSA. In DNA, the CDR3 is TGTGCCAGCAGCTCCGCCAATGGCTACGAGCAGTACTTC. This sequence encodes CASSSANGYEQYF.

This clonotype came up a few times. This chain joins TRBV12-3 or TRBV12-4 and TRBJ2-7; a weak D match, TRBD1 (6 bases). V lost 3 bases and J 1 base, leaving 10 bases between the germline ends. The CDR3 runs to 14 residues. The CDR3 DNA reads TGTGCCAGCAGTTTCGGGGACACGTCCTACGAGCAGTACTTC. It translates to CASSFGDTSYEQYF.

The chain has TRBV4-2 and TRBJ1-2; 11 bases agree with TRBD1. CDR1 and CDR2 (germline): LGHNA, YNFKEQ. With V trimmed by 0 bases and J by 0 bases, 6 bases remained unmatched. The CDR3 runs 18 residues. DNA of the CDR3: TGTGCCAGCAGCCAAGACCCGGGACAGGGGGTTTCTAACTATGGCTACACCTTC. It codes for CASSQDPGQGVSNYGYTF.

This clonotype was picked up a small number of times. CDR3: CASSSRQVYGYTF. The CDR3 bases are TGTGCCAGCAGCTCTCGACAAGTCTATGGCTACACCTTC. This sequence joins TRBV7-9 and TRBJ1-2; D is ambiguous. V lost 4 bases and J lost 4, with 10 bases in between. CDR1 SEHNR and CDR2 FQNEAQ come from the germline V gene (reference sequence). CDR3 length: 13 residues.

This clonotype was seen repeatedly, ten times or more. The chain joins TRBV7-2 to TRBJ1-1; 8 bases are a match to TRBD1. J lost 4 bases, V lost 4 bases, and 5 bases had no gene match. Germline V gene sequence: CDR1 SGHTA, CDR2 FQGNSA. The CDR3 runs 14 residues. The CDR3 reads CASSSLTGGTEAFF. The CDR3 DNA reads as TGTGCCAGCAGCTCACTAACAGGGGGCACTGAAGCTTTCTTT. Together with reference TRBV7-2 and TRBJ1-1, the CDR3 gives the full variable domain: GAGVSQSPSNKVTEKGKDVELRCDPISGHTALYWYRQSLGQGLEFLIYFQGNSAPDKSGLPSDRFSAERTGGSVSTLTIQRTQQEDSAVYLCASSSLTGGTEAFFGQGTRLTVV.

This clonotype has only a few counts. The V gene is TRBV7-8, the J gene TRBJ2-3; D is possibly TRBD2 (5 bases). CDR1 and CDR2 from the germline V gene are SGHVS and FQNEAQ. V was trimmed by 1 base and J by 5 bases, leaving 16 bases between them. The CDR3 covers 16 residues. Here the CDR3 reads CASSLEGAAGGDTQYF. The CDR3 DNA is TGTGCCAGCAGCTTAGAAGGAGCGGCGGGTGGAGATACGCAGTATTTT.

This clonotype appeared a few times. The chain recombines TRBV6-1 with TRBJ2-1, with D uncertain. V lost 7 bases, J lost 4 bases, and 17 bases lay in between. Germline assignment: CDR1 MNHNS and CDR2 SASEGT. The CDR3 has 15 amino acids. As DNA, the CDR3 is TGTGCCAGCAAAGAGACTGGGCGGTCATACAATGAGCAGTTCTTC. Protein product: CASKETGRSYNEQFF.

The table lists this clonotype with a few counts. The chain recombines TRBV24-1 with TRBJ2-5, with D possibly matching TRBD2 (6 bases). Germline values: CDR1 KGHDR, CDR2 SFDVKD. The CDR3 is 17 residues long. V was shortened by 3 bases and J by 0 bases, with 16 bases between the two germline ends. This chain's CDR3 is CATSDPDEPGDQETQYF. The CDR3 DNA sequence: TGTGCCACCAGTGATCCTGATGAGCCGGGGGACCAAGAGACCCAGTACTTC.

The V gene is TRBV6-6, the J gene TRBJ2-1; either TRBD1 or TRBD2 may supply D (6 bases each). Trimming cost V 2 bases and J 7 bases, with 15 bases left between them. The length of the CDR3 is 15 residues. Germline values: CDR1 MNHNY, CDR2 SVGAGI (reference sequence). CDR3 DNA: TGTGCCAGCAGTTACGACCGGGGGCCCATGAATGAGCAGTTCTTC. Protein sequence: CASSYDRGPMNEQFF.

J is TRBJ2-2 and V is TRBV6-1; 8 bases are a match to TRBD1. Germline V CDR1 and CDR2: MNHNS, SASEGT. The CDR3 is 15 amino acids. V was pared by 3 bases and J by 4 bases, with 4 bases of the junction left unmatched. The CDR3 coding sequence is TGTGCCAGCAGTGACTGGGACAGGACCACCGGGGAGCTGTTTTTT. Encoded protein: CASSDWDRTTGELFF.

V and J are TRBV27 and TRBJ2-7, with a possible D match to TRBD1 (5 bases). This CDR3 comprises 14 residues. V lost 6 bases and J 3 bases, leaving 15 bases between the germline ends. The V gene's germline CDR1 is MNHEY and CDR2 SMNVEV (reference sequence). As DNA, the CDR3 is TGTGCCAGCAGCCCTTGGGCAGGGTACTACGAGCAGTACTTC. Residues: CASSPWAGYYEQYF.

The genes are TRBV6-6 and TRBJ1-4, with 9 bases identical to TRBD1. V lost 6 bases, J lost 8 bases, and 7 bases stayed unmatched. The CDR3 runs 14 residues. Looked up from germline, CDR1 is MNHNY and CDR2 is SVGAGI (reference sequence). DNA of the CDR3: TGTGCCAGCAGGACGGACAGGGGAGACGAAAAACTGTTTTTT. Its translation: CASRTDRGDEKLFF.

This clonotype was recorded a few times. The chain has TRBV7-8 and TRBJ2-5; maybe TRBD2 (7 bases). V was trimmed by 1 base and J by 2 bases, leaving 14 bases between them. In germline, CDR1 is SGHVS, CDR2 FQNEAQ. The CDR3 loop spans 16 amino acids. In DNA form, the CDR3 reads TGTGCCAGCAGCTTAGAGGCGGGGGCCCTACAAGAGACCCAGTACTTC. It specifies CASSLEAGALQETQYF.

This clonotype was observed a handful of times. This chain joins TRBV2 and TRBJ2-3; D unclear. This CDR3 has 10 residues. From germline, CDR1 is SNHLY and CDR2 FYNNEI. Trimming shortened V by 7 bases and J by 7 bases, and 6 bases separated the two germline ends. CDR3 sequence: CASNGYTQYF. For the CDR3, the DNA is TGTGCCAGCAACGGTTATACGCAGTATTTT.

The chain couples TRBV6-1 to TRBJ2-1, with 7 bases fitting TRBD2. This CDR3 is built from 15 residues. The V gene's germline CDR1 is MNHNS and CDR2 SASEGT. After removal of 10 bases from V and 0 bases from J, the junction contained 9 bases not matched to a gene. The CDR3 DNA reads TGTGCCACCAAGTTGGGAGGGAGCTCCTACAATGAGCAGTTCTTC. This sequence encodes CATKLGGSSYNEQFF.

The gene calls are TRBV20-1 and TRBJ1-1, with no clear D. Germline V lookup: CDR1 DFQATT, CDR2 SNEGSKA (reference sequence). This CDR3 is 14 amino acids long. V was trimmed by 5 bases and J by 3 bases, leaving 16 bases between them. The CDR3 sequence is CSAFEPIRYTEAFF. The CDR3 DNA reads as TGCAGTGCTTTCGAACCTATTCGGTACACTGAAGCTTTCTTT.

V and J are TRBV27 and TRBJ1-5, with no clear D. Germline V gene lookup returns CDR1 MNHEY and CDR2 SMNVEV (reference sequence). The CDR3 runs 14 residues. Trimming left V 2 bases short and J 7 bases short, with 12 bases between. As DNA, the CDR3 is TGTGCCAGCAGTTTACAGGAAACGGGGCAGCCCCAGCATTTT. Translation gives CASSLQETGQPQHF.

The chain is built from TRBV9 and TRBJ1-1; no reliable D call. Germline loops: CDR1 SGDLS, CDR2 YYNGEE. Trimming took 0 bases from V and 5 from J, leaving 14 bases between them. The CDR3 length is 15 residues. CDR3 DNA: TGTGCCAGCAGCGTAGTATCAGGCGGGGTGACTGAAGCTTTCTTT. As protein: CASSVVSGGVTEAFF.

This clonotype was seen more than once but under ten times. V is TRBV15 and J is TRBJ2-2, with a weak D call TRBD2 (6 bases). V was clipped by 0 bases and J by 2 bases, with 16 bases between them. The CDR3 totals 18 residues. Looked up from germline, CDR1 is LNHNV and CDR2 is YYDKDF (reference sequence). The DNA for the CDR3 is TGTGCCACCAGCAGAGATAAATCGGGACTGATAAACACCGGGGAGCTGTTTTTT. It codes for CATSRDKSGLINTGELFF. Together with reference TRBV15 and TRBJ2-2, the CDR3 gives the full variable domain: DAMVIQNPRYQVTQFGKPVTLSCSQTLNHNVMYWYQQKSSQAPKLLFHYYDKDFNNEADTPDNFQSRRPNTSFCFLDIRSPGLGDTAMYLCATSRDKSGLINTGELFFGEGSRLTVL.